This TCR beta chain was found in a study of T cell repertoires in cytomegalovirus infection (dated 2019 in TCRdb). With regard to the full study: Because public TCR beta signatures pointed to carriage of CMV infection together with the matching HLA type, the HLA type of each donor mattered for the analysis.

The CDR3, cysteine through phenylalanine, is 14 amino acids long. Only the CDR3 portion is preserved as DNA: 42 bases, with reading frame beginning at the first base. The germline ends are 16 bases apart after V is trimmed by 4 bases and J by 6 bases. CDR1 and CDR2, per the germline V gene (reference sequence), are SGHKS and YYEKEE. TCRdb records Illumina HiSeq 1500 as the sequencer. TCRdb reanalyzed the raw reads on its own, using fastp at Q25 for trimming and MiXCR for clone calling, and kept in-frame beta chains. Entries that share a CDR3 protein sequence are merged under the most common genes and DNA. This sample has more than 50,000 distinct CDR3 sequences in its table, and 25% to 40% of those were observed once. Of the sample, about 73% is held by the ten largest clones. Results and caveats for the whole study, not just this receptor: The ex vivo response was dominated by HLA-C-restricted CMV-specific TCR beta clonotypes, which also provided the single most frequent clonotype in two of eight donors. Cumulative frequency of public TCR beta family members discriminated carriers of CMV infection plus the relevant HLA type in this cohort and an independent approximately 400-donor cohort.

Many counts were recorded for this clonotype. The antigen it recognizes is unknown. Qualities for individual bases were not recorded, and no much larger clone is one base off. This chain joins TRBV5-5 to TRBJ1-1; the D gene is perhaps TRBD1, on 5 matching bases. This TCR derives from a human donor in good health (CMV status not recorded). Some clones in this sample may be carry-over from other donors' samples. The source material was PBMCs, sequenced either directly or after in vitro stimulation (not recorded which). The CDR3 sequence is CASSVIQGGSEAFF. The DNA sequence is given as TGTGCCAGCAGCGTAATCCAGGGAGGCTCTGAAGCTTTCTTT.